This record concerns one T cell receptor beta chain sequence. Amplification used 60 Vbeta primers and 13 Jbeta primers. Measured with immunoSEQ multiplex PCR; TCRdb has only the in-frame clones, and not every one. The sample yields 95,000 to 110,000 clones, roughly 9.1% seen once. This record belongs to a study of cytomegalovirus exposure and HLA in healthy donors. Germline-derived CDR1 and CDR2 are SGDLS and YYNGEE. Between the trimmed V and J ends, which lost 4 bases and 0 bases, there was a span of 17 bases. The CDR3 contains 16 residues. V usage is TRBV9 and J usage is TRBJ2-7; possibly TRBD1 for D (7 bases). This clonotype originated in a man between 40 and 49 years old in good health and CMV-seropositive. The sample was PBMCs. The CDR3 bases are TGTGCCAGCAGCCCAGGGGGGTCCTGGGGCTCCTACGAGCAGTACTTC. This encodes CASSPGGSWGSYEQYF.